This TCR beta chain was retrieved from a study of identical twins. With template switching, a universal primer site was added, and the cDNA carried unique molecular identifiers. TCRdb analysed the 5' RACE reads with MiXCR anew, one entry per CDR3 protein. The sample lists more than 400,000 distinct CDR3 sequences, approximately 16% occurring once. The CDR3 contains 17 residues. Germline values: CDR1 SGHAT, CDR2 FQNNGV. Trimming took 8 bases from V and 4 from J; bases not matched to a gene: 20. The data were also submitted as part of a second study, on yellow fever vaccine responses in identical twins.

The material sequenced was CD4+ T cells sorted from blood. The origin of this receptor is a young woman in good health. The chain has TRBV11-2 and TRBJ2-7; 7 nucleotides agree with TRBD2. CDR3 DNA: TGTGCCAGCGTTTGGTCGGGGACTAACTCCGCGGCGTACGAGCAGTACTTC. This encodes CASVWSGTNSAAYEQYF.